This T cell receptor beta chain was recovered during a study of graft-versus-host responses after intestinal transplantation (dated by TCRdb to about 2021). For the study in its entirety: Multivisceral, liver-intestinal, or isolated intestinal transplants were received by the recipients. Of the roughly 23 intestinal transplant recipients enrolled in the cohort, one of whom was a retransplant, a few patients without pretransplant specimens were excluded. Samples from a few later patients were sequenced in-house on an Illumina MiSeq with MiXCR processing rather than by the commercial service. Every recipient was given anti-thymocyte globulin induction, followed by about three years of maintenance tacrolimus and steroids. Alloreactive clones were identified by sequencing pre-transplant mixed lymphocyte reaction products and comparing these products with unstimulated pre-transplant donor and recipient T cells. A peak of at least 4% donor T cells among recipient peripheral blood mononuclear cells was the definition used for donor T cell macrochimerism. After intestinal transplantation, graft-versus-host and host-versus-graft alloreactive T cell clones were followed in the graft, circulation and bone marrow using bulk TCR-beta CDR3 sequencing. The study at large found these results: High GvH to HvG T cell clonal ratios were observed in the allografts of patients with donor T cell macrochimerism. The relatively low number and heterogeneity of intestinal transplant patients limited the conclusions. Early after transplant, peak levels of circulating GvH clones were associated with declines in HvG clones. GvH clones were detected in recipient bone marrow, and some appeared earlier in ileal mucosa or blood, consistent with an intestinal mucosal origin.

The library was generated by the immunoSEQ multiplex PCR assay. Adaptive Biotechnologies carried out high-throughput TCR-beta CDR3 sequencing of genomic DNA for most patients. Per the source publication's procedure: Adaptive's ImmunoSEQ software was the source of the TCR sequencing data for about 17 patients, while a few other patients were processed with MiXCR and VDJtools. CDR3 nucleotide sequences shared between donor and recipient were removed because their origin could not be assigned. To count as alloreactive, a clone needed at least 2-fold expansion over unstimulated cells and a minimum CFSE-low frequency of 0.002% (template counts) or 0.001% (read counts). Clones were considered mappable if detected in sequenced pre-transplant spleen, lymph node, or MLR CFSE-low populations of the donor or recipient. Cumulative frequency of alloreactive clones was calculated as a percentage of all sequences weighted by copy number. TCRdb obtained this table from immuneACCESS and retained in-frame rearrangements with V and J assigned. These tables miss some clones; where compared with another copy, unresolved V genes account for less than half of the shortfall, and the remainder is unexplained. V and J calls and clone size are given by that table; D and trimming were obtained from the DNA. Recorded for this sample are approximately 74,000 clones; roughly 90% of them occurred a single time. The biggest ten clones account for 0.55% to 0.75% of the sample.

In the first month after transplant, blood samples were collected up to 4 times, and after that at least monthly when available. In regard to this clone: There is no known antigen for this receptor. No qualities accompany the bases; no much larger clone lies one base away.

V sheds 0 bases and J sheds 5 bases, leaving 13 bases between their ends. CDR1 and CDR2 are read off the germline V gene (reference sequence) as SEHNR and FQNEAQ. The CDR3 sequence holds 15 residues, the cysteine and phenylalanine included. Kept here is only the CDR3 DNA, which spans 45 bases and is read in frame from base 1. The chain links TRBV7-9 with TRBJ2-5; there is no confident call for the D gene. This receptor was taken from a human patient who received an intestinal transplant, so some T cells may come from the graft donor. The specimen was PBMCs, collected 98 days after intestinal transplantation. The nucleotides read TGTGCCAGCAGCTTAGCATGGAGCGCGGCCGAGACCCAGTACTTC. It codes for CASSLAWSAAETQYF.